This TCR beta chain was obtained from a study of shared clonotypes between healthy human individuals. At the level of the study: Each donor contributed plates that comprised three CD4 naive, three CD4 memory, two CD8 naive and one CD8 memory.

As regards this clone: Its antigen is not identified.

In the CD4+ fraction, cells were divided into CD45RA+ naive and CD45RA-negative memory subsets. This CDR3 is 14 amino acids long. V lost 5 bases and J lost 7, with 18 bases in between. Germline-derived CDR1 and CDR2 are SEHNR and FQNEAQ (reference sequence). Libraries were prepared by immunoSEQ multiplex PCR; TCRdb keeps only in-frame clonotypes and omits some of them. This sample has about 360,000 clones, with around 70% found just once. Overall study findings and caveats: Some naive CD4 clonotypes, around 4.7%, turned up in common across several donors.

The sample consisted of memory CD4+ T cells sorted from blood. Subset described: CD45RA-negative fraction. This rearrangement joins TRBV7-9 to TRBJ2-7; D unresolved. The clonotype was recovered from a man aged 30 to 45 in good health. CDR3 sequence: CASSTTTRPREQYF. The DNA for the CDR3 is TGTGCCAGCAGCACCACAACACGGCCGCGGGAGCAGTACTTC.